The present T cell receptor (beta chain) was sequenced within a study of cytomegalovirus exposure and HLA in healthy donors. Trimming took 7 bases from V and 0 from J, leaving 16 bases between them. The CDR3 runs 15 residues. Germline values: CDR1 SGHTA, CDR2 FQGNSA. Primers: 60 Vbeta forward and 13 Jbeta reverse. Generated by immunoSEQ multiplex PCR, the TCRdb table keeps only in-frame clones and is missing some. The table shows some 130,000 clones, with 82% occurring only once. The source of this sequence is a male donor in good health and CMV-seropositive. This rearrangement joins TRBV7-2 to TRBJ2-7, with D possibly matching TRBD2 (5 bases). Sequencing input: PBMCs. CDR3 loop: CASTLHSASSYEQYF. The CDR3 DNA reads TGTGCCAGCACCCTTCATAGCGCTAGCTCCTACGAGCAGTACTTC.